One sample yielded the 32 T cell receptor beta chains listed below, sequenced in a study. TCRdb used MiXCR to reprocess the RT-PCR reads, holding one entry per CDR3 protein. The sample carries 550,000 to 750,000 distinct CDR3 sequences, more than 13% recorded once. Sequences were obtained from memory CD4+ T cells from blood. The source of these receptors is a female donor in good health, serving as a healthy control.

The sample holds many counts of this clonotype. The CDR3 sequence is CASSYSGGATGANVLTF. CDR3 bases: TGTGCCAGCAGTTATTCGGGGGGAGCGACGGGGGCCAACGTCCTGACTTTC. The V and J genes are TRBV6-5 and TRBJ2-6; TRBD2 aligns across 7 bases. The CDR3 length is 17 residues. Germline-derived CDR1 and CDR2 are MNHEY and SVGAGI. V dropped 3 bases and J dropped 4; count of bases not matched to a gene: 9.

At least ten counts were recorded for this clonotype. CDR3 nucleotide sequence: TGCGCCAGCAGCTTGCTGGGTGGGGGTGCCAATCAGCCCCAGCATTTT. As protein: CASSLLGGGANQPQHF. The rearrangement joins TRBV5-1 to TRBJ1-5; weak D call: TRBD1 (5 bases). This CDR3 region has 16 residues. Trimming removed 1 base at V and 3 bases at J, with 14 bases between. Per the germline V gene, CDR1 is SGHRS and CDR2 is YFSETQ.

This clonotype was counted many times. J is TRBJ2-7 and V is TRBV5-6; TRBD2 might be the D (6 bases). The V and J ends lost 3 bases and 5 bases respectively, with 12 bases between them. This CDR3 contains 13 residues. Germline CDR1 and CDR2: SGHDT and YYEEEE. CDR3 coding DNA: TGTGCCAGCAGCTCACAATCTAGCGACGAGCAGTACTTC. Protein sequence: CASSSQSSDEQYF.

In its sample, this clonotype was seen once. The CDR3 loop is CASSAFTHSRTGSNQPQHF. CDR3 in DNA: TGTGCCAGCAGCGCGTTTACCCACAGCAGGACAGGGAGCAATCAGCCCCAGCATTTT. The chain carries TRBV2 and TRBJ1-5; 8 bases map to TRBD1. The CDR3 extends over 19 amino acids. Germline V gene sequence: CDR1 SNHLY, CDR2 FYNNEI. The junction had 17 bases not matched to a gene; V was cut back by 6 bases and J by 1 base.

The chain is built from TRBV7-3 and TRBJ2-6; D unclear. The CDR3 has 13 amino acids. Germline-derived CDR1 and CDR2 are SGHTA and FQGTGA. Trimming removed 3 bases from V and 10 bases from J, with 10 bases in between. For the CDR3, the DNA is TGTGCCAGCAGCTTGATTCCAGCGAACGTCCTGACTTTC. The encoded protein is CASSLIPANVLTF.

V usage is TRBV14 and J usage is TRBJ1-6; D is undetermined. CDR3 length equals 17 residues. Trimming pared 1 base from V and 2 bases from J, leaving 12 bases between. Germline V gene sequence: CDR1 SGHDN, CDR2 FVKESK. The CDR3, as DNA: TGTGCCAGCAGCCAAGTCGTCGGAAGCACCTATAATTCACCCCTCCACTTT. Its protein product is CASSQVVGSTYNSPLHF.

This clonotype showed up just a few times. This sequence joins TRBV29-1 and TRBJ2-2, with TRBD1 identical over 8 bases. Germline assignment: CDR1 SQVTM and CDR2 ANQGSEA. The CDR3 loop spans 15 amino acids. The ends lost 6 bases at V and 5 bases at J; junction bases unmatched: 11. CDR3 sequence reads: CSVAPQGAGTGELFF. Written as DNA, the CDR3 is TGCAGCGTAGCTCCTCAGGGGGCCGGGACCGGGGAGCTGTTTTTT.

CDR3 in amino acids: CASSSQTGPYEQYF. The CDR3 DNA is TGTGCCAGCAGCTCTCAGACAGGGCCCTACGAGCAGTACTTC. V is TRBV7-2 and J is TRBJ2-7; TRBD1 matches at 7 bases. With 4 bases clipped from V and 2 bases from J, the junction kept 5 bases outside the gene matches. CDR3 length equals 14 residues. The germline CDR1 and CDR2 sequences are SGHTA and FQGNSA.

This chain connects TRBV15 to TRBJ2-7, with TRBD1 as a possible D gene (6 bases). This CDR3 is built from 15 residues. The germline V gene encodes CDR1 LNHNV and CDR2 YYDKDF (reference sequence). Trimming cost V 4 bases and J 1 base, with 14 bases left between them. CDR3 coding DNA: TGTGCCACCAGCAAAGGACAGATCCTTTCCTACGAGCAGTACTTC. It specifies CATSKGQILSYEQYF.

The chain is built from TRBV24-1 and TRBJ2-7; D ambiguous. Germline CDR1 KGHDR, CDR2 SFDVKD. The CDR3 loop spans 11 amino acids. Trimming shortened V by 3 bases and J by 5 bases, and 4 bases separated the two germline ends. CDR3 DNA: TGTGCCACCAGTGATGGTCACGAGCAGTACTTC. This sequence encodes CATSDGHEQYF.

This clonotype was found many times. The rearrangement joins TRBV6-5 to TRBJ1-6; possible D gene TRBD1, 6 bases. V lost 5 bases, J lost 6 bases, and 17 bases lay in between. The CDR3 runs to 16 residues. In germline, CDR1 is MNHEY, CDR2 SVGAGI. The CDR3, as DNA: TGTGCCAGCAGTGTAAGGGGGATGCGATCTAATTCACCCCTCCACTTT. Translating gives CASSVRGMRSNSPLHF.

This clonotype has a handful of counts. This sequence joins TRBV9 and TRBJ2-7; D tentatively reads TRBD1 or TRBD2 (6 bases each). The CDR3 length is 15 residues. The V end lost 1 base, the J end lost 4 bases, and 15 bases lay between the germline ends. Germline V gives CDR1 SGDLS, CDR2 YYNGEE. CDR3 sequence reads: CASSVSLGGGYEQYF. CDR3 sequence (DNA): TGTGCCAGCAGCGTATCCCTTGGAGGGGGATACGAGCAGTACTTC.

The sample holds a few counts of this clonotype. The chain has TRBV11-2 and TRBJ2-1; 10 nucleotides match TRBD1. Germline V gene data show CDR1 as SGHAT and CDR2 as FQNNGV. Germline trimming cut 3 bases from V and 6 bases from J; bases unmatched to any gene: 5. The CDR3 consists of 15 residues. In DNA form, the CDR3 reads TGTGCCAGCAGCTTCCCCGGGACAGGGGCCAATGAGCAGTTCTTC. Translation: CASSFPGTGANEQFF.

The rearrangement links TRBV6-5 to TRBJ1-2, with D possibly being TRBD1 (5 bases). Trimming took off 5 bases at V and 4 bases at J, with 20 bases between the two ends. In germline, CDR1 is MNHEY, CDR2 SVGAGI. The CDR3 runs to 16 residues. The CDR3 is CASSTPPGSERYGYTF. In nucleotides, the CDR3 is TGTGCCAGCAGTACACCTCCAGGGTCGGAACGCTATGGCTACACCTTC.

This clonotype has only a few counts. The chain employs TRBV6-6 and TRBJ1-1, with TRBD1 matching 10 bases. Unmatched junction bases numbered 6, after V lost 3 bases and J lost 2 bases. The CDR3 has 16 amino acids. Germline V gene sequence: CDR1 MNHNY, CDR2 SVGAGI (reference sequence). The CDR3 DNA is TGTGCCAGCAGTTATCCGACAGGGGGCCATAACACTGAAGCTTTCTTT. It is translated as CASSYPTGGHNTEAFF.

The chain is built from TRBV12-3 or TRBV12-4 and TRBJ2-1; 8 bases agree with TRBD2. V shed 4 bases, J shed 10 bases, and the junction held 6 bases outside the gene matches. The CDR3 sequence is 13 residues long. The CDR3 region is CASSSDSGGEQFF. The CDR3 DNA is TGTGCCAGCAGTTCCGACTCGGGAGGGGAGCAGTTCTTC.

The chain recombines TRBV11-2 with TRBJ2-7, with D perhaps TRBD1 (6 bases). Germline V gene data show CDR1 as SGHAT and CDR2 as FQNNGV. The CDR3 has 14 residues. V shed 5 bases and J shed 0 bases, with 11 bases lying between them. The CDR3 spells CASSLGQLSYEQYF. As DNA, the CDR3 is TGTGCCAGCAGCCTGGGACAACTCTCCTACGAGCAGTACTTC.

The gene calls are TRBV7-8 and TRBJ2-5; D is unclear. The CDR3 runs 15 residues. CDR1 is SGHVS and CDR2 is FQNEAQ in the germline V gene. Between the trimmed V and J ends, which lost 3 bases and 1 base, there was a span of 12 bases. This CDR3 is CASSFGQTGQETQYF. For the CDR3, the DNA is TGTGCCAGCAGCTTTGGGCAAACTGGCCAAGAGACCCAGTACTTC.

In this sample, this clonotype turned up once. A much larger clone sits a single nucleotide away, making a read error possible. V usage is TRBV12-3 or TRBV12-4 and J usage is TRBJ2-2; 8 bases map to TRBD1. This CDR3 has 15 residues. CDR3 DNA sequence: TGTGCCAGCAGGGGAAGGACAGGGAACACCAGGGAGCTGTTTTTT. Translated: CASRGRTGNTRELFF.

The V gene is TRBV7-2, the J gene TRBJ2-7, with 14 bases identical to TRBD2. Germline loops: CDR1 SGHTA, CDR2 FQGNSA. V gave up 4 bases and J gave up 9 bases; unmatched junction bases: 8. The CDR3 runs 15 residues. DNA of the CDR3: TGTGCCAGCAGCTCCGGGACTAGCGGGGGACGCGGGCAGTACTTC. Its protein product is CASSSGTSGGRGQYF.

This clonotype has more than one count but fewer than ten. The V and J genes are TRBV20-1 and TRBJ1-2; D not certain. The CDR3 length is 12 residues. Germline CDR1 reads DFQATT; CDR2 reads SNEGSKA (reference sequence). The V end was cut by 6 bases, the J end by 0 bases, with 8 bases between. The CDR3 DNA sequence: TGCAGTGCCAAAACAGCTAACTATGGCTACACCTTC. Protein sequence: CSAKTANYGYTF.

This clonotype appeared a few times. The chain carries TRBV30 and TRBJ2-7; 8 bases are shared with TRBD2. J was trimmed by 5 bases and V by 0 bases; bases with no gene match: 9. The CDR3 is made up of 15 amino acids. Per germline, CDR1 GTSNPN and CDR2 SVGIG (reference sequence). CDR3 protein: CAWSVSSGSFDEQYF. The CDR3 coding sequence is TGTGCCTGGAGTGTATCGAGCGGGAGCTTCGACGAGCAGTACTTC.

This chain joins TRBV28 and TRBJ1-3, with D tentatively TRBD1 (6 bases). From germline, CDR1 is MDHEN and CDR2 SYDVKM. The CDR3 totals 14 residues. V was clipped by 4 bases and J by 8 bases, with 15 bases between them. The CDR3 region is CASSSPGHGDTIYF. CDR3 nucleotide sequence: TGTGCCAGCAGTTCCCCGGGACATGGGGACACCATATATTTT.

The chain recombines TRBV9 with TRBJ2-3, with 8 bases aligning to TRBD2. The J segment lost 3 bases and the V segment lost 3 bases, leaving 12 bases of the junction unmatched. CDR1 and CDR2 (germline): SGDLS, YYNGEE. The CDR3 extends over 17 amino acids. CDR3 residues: CASSATTGGAGTDTQYF. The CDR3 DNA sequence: TGTGCCAGCAGCGCAACAACCGGGGGGGCCGGGACAGATACGCAGTATTTT.

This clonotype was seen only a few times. The CDR3, as DNA: TGTGCCAGCAGTTTAAGTAAGGGAGAAGAGACCCAGTACTTC. Translation: CASSLSKGEETQYF. The chain uses TRBV12-3 or TRBV12-4 and TRBJ2-5; a weak D match, TRBD2 (5 bases). Trimming stripped 2 bases from V and 3 bases from J, with 10 bases between. This CDR3 region has 14 residues.

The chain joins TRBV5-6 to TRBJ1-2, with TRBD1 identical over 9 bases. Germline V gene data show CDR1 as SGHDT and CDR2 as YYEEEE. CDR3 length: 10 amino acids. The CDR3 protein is CVHRGHGYTF. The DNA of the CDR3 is TGTGTCCACAGGGGGCATGGCTACACCTTC.

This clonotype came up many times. The CDR3 DNA reads as TGTGCCAGCAGCCAACCCCCTAGCGGTCGCACAGATACGCAGTATTTT. Amino acids: CASSQPPSGRTDTQYF. This sequence joins TRBV7-9 and TRBJ2-3; 7 bases line up with TRBD2. Germline CDR1 reads SEHNR; CDR2 reads FQNEAQ (reference sequence). CDR3 length: 16 amino acids. Trimming cost V 5 bases and J 1 base; bases outside gene matches: 9.

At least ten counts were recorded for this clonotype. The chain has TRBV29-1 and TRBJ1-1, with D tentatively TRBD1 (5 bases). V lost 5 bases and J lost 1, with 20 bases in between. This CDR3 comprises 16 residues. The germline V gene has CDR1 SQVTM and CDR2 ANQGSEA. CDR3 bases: TGCAGCGTTTCTATCAGGGACGTAGCGTGGAACACTGAAGCTTTCTTT. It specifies CSVSIRDVAWNTEAFF. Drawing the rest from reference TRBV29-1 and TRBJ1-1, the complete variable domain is SAVISQKPSRDICQRGTSLTIQCQVDSQVTMMFWYRQQPGQSLTLIATANQGSEATYESGFVIDKFPISRPNLTFSTLTVSNMSPEDSSIYLCSVSIRDVAWNTEAFFGQGTRLTVV.

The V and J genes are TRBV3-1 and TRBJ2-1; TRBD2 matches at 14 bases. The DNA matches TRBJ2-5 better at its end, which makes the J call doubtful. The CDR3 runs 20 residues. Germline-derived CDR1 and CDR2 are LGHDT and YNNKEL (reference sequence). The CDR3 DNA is TGTGCCAGCAGCCAATCACCGGGACTAGCGGGAGCGGGGTACCAAGAGACCCAGTACTTC. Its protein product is CASSQSPGLAGAGYQETQYF.

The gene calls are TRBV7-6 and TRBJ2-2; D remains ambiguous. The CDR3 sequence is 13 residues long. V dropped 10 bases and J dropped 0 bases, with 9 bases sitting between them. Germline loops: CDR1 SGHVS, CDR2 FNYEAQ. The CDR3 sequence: CAIKTSNTGELFF. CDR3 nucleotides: TGTGCCATTAAGACATCGAACACCGGGGAGCTGTTTTTT.

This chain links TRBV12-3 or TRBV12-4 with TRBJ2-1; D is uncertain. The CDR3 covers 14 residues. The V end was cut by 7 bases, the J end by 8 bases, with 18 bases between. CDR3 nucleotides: TGTGCCAGCATGGCCGTCGCAATTCGAGATGAGCAGTTCTTC. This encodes CASMAVAIRDEQFF.

The CDR3 bases are TGTGCCAGCAGCGCGGTGTTTGGTGAGCAGTTCTTC. Translated, it gives CASSAVFGEQFF. V is TRBV9 and J is TRBJ2-1; the D is unclear. The CDR3 extends over 12 amino acids. The V gene's germline CDR1 is SGDLS and CDR2 YYNGEE. Trimming removed 3 bases at V and 9 bases at J, with 10 bases between.